What follows is one T cell receptor beta chain and its context. Its antigen is unknown. Qualities for individual bases were not recorded, and no much larger clone is one base off. Libraries were made using RT-PCR. The listed sequencing device is Illumina HiSeq 2500. The raw public data were reprocessed by TCRdb itself: fastp quality trimming at Q25, MiXCR clonotype calling, in-frame beta chains only. Rows merge per CDR3 protein into single entries with the most common DNA and genes. This sample holds around 320,000 distinct CDR3 sequences; 20% to 25% were observed only once. The ten largest account for about a tenth of the sample. Cut back by 5 bases and 5 bases, the V and J ends lie 9 bases apart. Counted from cysteine to phenylalanine, this CDR3 has 12 amino acids. Only CDR3 DNA is held: 36 bases, read in frame from base 1. This record comes from a study of response to subunit inactivated influenza vaccine (dated by TCRdb to about 2018). Regarding the research as a whole: To follow how T cells responded to a trivalent subunit inactivated influenza vaccine, the researchers relied on deep quantitative profiling of the T cell receptor repertoire.

The full study reports these points: The authors suggested that each seasonal influenza vaccination may recruit only a limited number of new T cells.

The TCR sequence derives from a man aged 45 to 75 who received an inactivated influenza vaccine. Donor details come from another sample of the same person, matched by shared clones. The material sequenced was PBMCs from blood, taken around 22 months after vaccination. The V and J genes are TRBV12-3 or TRBV12-4 and TRBJ2-5; the D gene is perhaps TRBD1, from 5 matching bases. The DNA reads as follows: TGTGCCAGCAGTACCGCAGGGGAGACCCAGTACTTC. It translates to CASSTAGETQYF.